The subject of this entry is one T cell receptor (beta chain). Its antigen is not known. The sample originates from a study of early T cells in non-severe SARS-CoV-2 infection. Turning to the study itself: Chains from this unsorted whole-blood bulk RNA could not be paired.

The CDR3 consists of 14 residues. Germline CDR1 and CDR2: SNHLY and FYNNEI. Trimming pared 5 bases from V and 4 bases from J, leaving 11 bases between. Study conclusions and caveats: Lookups in VDJdb leaned toward anti-spike CD8 responses and missed private and CD4 specificities.

Each cDNA molecule carried a unique molecular identifier. TCRdb reanalysed the 5' RACE reads using MiXCR and keeps one entry per CDR3 protein. The data contain fewer than 120,000 distinct CDR3 sequences, 10% to 15% of them seen just once; the ten biggest clones take up around 3.7%. The receptor's source is an adult who was a healthcare worker with PCR-confirmed SARS-CoV-2 infection or an uninfected control (not recorded which). Sequencing was performed on whole blood, taken at baseline. The chain is built from TRBV2 and TRBJ2-2; either TRBD1 or TRBD2 may supply D (6 bases each). The CDR3 bases are TGTGCCAGCAGTAGGGGGGCGAGCACCGGGGAGCTGTTTTTT. It translates to CASSRGASTGELFF.